Detailed here is one T cell receptor (beta chain). The antigen is undetermined. These data come from a study of T cell responses to AZD1222 COVID-19 vaccine. Findings and limits, study-wide: Unmutated variant regions reportedly attract nearly half of all spike-specific TCRs. There were vaccine-associated CD4 TCRs across spike, dominant at 160-218 and 743-854.

Sequencing was performed with immunoSEQ multiplex PCR; in TCRdb, only in-frame clones are kept and a portion is missing. The sample has tens of thousands of clones, roughly 88% seen once. Germline lookup yields CDR1 MDHEN and CDR2 SYDVKM. V shed 2 bases and J shed 1 base, with 12 bases lying between them. There are 15 residues in the CDR3. Sequences were derived from peripheral blood, sampled on day 0 of MenACWY control vaccination. The sequence was collected from an adult in good health. The chain carries TRBV28 and TRBJ2-7, with D possibly being TRBD1 (5 bases). CDR3 nucleotides: TGTGCCAGCAGTTTAAGGCAGGGTGGTTCCTACGAGCAGTACTTC. Residues: CASSLRQGGSYEQYF.